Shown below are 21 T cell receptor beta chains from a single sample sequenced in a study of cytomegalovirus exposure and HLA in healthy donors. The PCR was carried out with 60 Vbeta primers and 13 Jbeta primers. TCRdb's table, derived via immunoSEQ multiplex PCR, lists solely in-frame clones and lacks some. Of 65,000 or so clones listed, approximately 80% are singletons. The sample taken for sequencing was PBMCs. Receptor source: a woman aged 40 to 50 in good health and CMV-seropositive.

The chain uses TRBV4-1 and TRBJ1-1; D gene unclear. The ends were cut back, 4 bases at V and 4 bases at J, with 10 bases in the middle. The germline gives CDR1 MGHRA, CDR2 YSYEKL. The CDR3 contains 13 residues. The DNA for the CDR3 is TGCGCCAGCAGCCTACAATTTGGCACTGAAGCTTTCTTT. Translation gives CASSLQFGTEAFF.

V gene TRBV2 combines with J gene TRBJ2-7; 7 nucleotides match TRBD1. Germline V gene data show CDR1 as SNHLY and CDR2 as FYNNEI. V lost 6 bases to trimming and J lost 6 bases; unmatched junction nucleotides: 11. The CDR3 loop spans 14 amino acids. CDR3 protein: CASREHGQASEQYF. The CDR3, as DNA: TGTGCCAGCAGGGAGCACGGACAGGCTTCCGAGCAGTACTTC.

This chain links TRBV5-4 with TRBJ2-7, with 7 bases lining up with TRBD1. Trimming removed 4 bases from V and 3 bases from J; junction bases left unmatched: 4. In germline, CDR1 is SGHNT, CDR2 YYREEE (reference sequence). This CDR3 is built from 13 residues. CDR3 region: CASSLRDSYEQYF. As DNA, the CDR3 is TGTGCCAGCAGCCTCCGGGACAGCTACGAGCAGTACTTC.

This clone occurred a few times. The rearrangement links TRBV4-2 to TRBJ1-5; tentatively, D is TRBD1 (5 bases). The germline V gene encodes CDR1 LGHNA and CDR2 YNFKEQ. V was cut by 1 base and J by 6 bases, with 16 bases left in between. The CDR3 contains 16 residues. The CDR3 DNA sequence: TGTGCCAGCAGCCAAGGATCTTATAGGGGAGGTCAGCCCCAGCATTTT. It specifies CASSQGSYRGGQPQHF.

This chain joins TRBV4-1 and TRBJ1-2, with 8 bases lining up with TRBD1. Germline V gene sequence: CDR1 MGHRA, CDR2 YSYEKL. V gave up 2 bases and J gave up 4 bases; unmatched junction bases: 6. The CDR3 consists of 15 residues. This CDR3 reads CASSQITGGSYGYTF. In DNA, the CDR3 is TGCGCCAGCAGCCAAATAACAGGGGGATCCTATGGCTACACCTTC.

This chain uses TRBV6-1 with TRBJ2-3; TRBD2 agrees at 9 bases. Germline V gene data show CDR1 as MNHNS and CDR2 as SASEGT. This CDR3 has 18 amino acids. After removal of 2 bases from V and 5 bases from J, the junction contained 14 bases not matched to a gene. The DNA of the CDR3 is TGTGCCAGCAGTGAAAGGAGAGGAGCGGGAGGCGGGATAGATACGCAGTATTTT. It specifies CASSERRGAGGGIDTQYF.

In DNA form, the CDR3 reads TGTGCCAGCAGCACCACTAGTAGGGTCCCCTATAATTCACCCCTCCACTTT. This sequence encodes CASSTTSRVPYNSPLHF. V is TRBV7-8 and J is TRBJ1-6; D not certain. Trimming removed 5 bases at V and 2 bases at J, with 16 bases between. Germline lookup yields CDR1 SGHVS and CDR2 FQNEAQ. This CDR3 has 17 amino acids.

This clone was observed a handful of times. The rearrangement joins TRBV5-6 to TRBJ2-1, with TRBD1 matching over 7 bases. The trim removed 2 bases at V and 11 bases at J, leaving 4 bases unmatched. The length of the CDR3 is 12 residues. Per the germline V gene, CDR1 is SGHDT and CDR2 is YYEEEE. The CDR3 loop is CASSFSTGQQFF. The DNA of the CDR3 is TGTGCCAGCAGCTTTTCGACAGGGCAGCAGTTCTTC. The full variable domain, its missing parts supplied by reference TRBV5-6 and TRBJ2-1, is DAGVTQSPTHLIKTRGQQVTLRCSPKSGHDTVSWYQQALGQGPQFIFQYYEEEERQRGNFPDRFSGHQFPNYSSELNVNALLLGDSALYLCASSFSTGQQFFGPGTRLTVL.

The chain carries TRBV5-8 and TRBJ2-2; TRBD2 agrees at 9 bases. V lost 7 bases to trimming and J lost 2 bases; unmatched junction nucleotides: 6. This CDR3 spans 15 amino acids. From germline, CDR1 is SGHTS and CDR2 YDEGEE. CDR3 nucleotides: TGTGCCAGCTTCCCCCTAGCGGGAAACACCGGGGAGCTGTTTTTT. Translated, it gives CASFPLAGNTGELFF.

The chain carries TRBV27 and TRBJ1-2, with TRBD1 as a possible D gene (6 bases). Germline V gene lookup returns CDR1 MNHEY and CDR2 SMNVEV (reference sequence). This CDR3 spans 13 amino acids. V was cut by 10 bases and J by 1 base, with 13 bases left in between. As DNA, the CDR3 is TGTGCCACAAGGGGGAGTAGTAACTATGGCTACACCTTC. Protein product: CATRGSSNYGYTF.

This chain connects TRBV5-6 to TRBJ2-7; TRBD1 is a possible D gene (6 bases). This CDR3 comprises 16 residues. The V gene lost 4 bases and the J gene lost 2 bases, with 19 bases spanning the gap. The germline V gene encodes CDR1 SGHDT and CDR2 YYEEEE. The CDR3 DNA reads TGTGCCAGCAGCCTACCACAGGGTCGGGTAACCTACGAGCAGTACTTC. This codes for CASSLPQGRVTYEQYF.

As DNA, the CDR3 is TGTGCCTGGAGTGTATCACTTGAAGCTTTCTTT. As protein: CAWSVSLEAFF. This chain joins TRBV30 and TRBJ1-1; D is unresolved. This CDR3 is built from 11 residues. CDR1 GTSNPN and CDR2 SVGIG come from the germline V gene (reference sequence). V gave up 0 bases and J gave up 7 bases, with 6 bases separating them.

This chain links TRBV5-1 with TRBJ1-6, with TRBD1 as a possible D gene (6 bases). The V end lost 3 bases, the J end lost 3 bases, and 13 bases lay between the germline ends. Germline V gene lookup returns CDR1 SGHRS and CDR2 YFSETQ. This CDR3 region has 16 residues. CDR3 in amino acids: CASSSSGTLYNSPLHF. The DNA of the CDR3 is TGCGCCAGCAGCTCATCCGGGACACTCTATAATTCACCCCTCCACTTT.

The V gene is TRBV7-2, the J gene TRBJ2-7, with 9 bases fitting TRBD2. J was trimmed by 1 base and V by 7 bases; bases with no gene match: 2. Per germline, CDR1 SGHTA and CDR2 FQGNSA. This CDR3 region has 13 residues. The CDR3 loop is CASKAGGSYEQYF. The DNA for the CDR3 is TGTGCCAGCAAGGCGGGGGGGTCCTACGAGCAGTACTTC. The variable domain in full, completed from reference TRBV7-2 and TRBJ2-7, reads GAGVSQSPSNKVTEKGKDVELRCDPISGHTALYWYRQSLGQGLEFLIYFQGNSAPDKSGLPSDRFSAERTGGSVSTLTIQRTQQEDSAVYLCASKAGGSYEQYFGPGTRLTVT.

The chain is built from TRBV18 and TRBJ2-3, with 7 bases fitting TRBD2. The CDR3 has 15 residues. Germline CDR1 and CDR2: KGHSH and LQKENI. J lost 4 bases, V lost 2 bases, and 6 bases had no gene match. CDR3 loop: CASSPRQGGSDTQYF. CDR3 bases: TGTGCCAGCTCACCAAGGCAGGGAGGGTCAGATACGCAGTATTTT. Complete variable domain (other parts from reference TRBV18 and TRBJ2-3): NAGVMQNPRHLVRRRGQEARLRCSPMKGHSHVYWYRQLPEEGLKFMVYLQKENIIDESGMPKERFSAEFPKEGPSILRIQQVVRGDSAAYFCASSPRQGGSDTQYFGPGTRLTVL.

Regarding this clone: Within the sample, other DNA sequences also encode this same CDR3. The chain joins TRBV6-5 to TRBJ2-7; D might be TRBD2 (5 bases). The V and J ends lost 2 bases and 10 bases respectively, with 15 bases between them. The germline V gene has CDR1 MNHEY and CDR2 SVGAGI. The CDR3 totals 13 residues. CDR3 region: CASSYAFRGRQYF. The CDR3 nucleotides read TGTGCCAGCAGTTACGCTTTCCGGGGAAGACAGTACTTC.

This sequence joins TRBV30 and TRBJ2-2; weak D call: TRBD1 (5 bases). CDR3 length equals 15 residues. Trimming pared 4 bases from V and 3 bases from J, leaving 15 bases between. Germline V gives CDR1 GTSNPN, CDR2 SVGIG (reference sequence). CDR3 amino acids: CAWKTGNPYTGELFF. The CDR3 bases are TGTGCCTGGAAAACAGGCAATCCTTACACCGGGGAGCTGTTTTTT. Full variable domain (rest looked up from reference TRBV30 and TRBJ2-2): SQTIHQWPATLVQPVGSPLSLECTVEGTSNPNLYWYRQAAGRGLQLLFYSVGIGQISSEVPQNLSASRPQDRQFILSSKKLLLSDSGFYLCAWKTGNPYTGELFFGEGSRLTVL.

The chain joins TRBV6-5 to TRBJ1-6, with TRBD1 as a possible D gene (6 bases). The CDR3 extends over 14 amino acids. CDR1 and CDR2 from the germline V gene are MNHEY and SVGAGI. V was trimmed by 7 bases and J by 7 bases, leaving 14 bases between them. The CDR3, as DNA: TGTGCCAGCACAAAGGCAACAGGGAATTCACCCCTCCACTTT. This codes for CASTKATGNSPLHF.

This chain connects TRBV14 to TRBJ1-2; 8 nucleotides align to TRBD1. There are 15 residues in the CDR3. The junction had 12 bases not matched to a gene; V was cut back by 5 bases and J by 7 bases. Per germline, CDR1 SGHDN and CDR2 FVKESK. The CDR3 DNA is TGTGCCAGCAGCGGATGGACAGGGAGGAATGTTGGCTACACCTTC. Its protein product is CASSGWTGRNVGYTF.

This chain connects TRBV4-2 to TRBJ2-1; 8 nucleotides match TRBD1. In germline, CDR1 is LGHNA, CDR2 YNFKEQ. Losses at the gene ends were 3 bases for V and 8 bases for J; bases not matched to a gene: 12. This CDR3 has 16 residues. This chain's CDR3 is CASSQDPGQGGHEQFF. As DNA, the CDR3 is TGTGCCAGCAGCCAGGACCCCGGACAGGGCGGGCATGAGCAGTTCTTC.

The CDR3 protein is CASSPQVGSYEQYF. The CDR3 DNA reads TGTGCCAGCAGCCCCCAGGTGGGCTCCTACGAGCAGTACTTC. V is TRBV7-2 and J is TRBJ2-7; D is unresolved. Trimming took 5 bases from V and 0 from J, leaving 11 bases between them. Germline V gene data show CDR1 as SGHTA and CDR2 as FQGNSA. This CDR3 spans 14 amino acids.